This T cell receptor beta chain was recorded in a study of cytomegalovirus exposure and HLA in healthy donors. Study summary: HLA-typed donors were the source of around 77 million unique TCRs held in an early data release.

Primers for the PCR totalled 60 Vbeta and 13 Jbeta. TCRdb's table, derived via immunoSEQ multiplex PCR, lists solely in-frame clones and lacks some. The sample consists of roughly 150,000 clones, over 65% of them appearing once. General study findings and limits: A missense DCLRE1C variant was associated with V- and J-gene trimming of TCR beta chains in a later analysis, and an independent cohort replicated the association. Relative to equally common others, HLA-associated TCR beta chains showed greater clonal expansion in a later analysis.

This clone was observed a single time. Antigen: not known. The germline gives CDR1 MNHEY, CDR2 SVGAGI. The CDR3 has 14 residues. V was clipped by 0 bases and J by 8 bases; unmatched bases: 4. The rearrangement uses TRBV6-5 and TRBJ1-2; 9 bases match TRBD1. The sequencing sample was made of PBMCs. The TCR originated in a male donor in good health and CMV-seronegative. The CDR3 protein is CASSYSGQGSGYTF. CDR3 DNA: TGTGCCAGCAGTTACTCGGGACAGGGCAGCGGCTACACCTTC.